Each of the 21 T cell receptor beta chains below was sequenced from the same sample in a study of Ad26.COV2.S vaccination and SARS-CoV-2 variants. Measured with immunoSEQ multiplex PCR; TCRdb has only the in-frame clones, and not every one. The table records about 680,000 clones, 80% to 90% of them present only once. The treatment is: about 20 received Ad26.COV2.S at low or high dose, single or two shots; roughly 5 received placebo; per-sample allocation not given. Vaccine and placebo recipients were sampled on day 63 after the first injection. This specimen was peripheral blood, taken in a trial of Ad26.COV2.S vaccine versus placebo. The receptor source for this set is a person aged 18-65 years who received the Ad26.COV2.S COVID-19 vaccine or a placebo.

This chain uses TRBV27 with TRBJ1-6; the match to TRBD1 covers 9 bases. The CDR3 contains 17 residues. V trimming: 3 bases; J trimming: 6 bases; junction bases outside the gene matches: 9. Germline V lookup: CDR1 MNHEY, CDR2 SMNVEV (reference sequence). As DNA, the CDR3 is TGTGCCAGCAGTTTCGTTACAGGACAGGGGTTTAATTCACCCCTCCACTTT. This encodes CASSFVTGQGFNSPLHF.

The V gene is TRBV10-3, the J gene TRBJ1-1; no firm D call. Germline-derived CDR1 and CDR2 are ENHRY and SYGVKD. CDR3 length: 12 amino acids. CDR3 DNA sequence: TGTGCTTCTACTCGGGGGAACACTGAAGCTTTCTTT. This translates into CASTRGNTEAFF.

A few counts support this clone. The rearrangement joins TRBV5-4 to TRBJ2-7, with 9 bases that match TRBD1. The CDR3 is 13 amino acids. Germline V gene lookup returns CDR1 SGHNT and CDR2 YYREEE (reference sequence). V shed 0 bases and J 6 bases; nucleotides not matched to a gene: 1. Here the CDR3 DNA reads TGTGCCAGCAGCTTGGACAGGGGGCTCGAGCAGTACTTC. Translated: CASSLDRGLEQYF.

The chain recombines TRBV19 with TRBJ2-7, with D possibly being TRBD1 (6 bases). Looked up from germline, CDR1 is LNHDA and CDR2 is SQIVND (reference sequence). The CDR3 length is 14 residues. V gave up 5 bases and J gave up 2 bases, with 13 bases separating them. The CDR3 sequence is CASSFHRDPYEQYF. The CDR3 bases are TGTGCCAGTAGTTTCCACAGGGATCCCTACGAGCAGTACTTC. The full variable domain, its missing parts supplied by reference TRBV19 and TRBJ2-7, is DGGITQSPKYLFRKEGQNVTLSCEQNLNHDAMYWYRQDPGQGLRLIYYSQIVNDFQKGDIAEGYSVSREKKESFPLTVTSAQKNPTAFYLCASSFHRDPYEQYFGPGTRLTVT.

The chain uses TRBV15 and TRBJ1-1; D is perhaps TRBD1 (6 bases). The CDR3 totals 18 residues. V was trimmed by 2 bases and J by 2 bases, leaving 21 bases between them. The germline V gene has CDR1 LNHNV and CDR2 YYDKDF (reference sequence). The CDR3 DNA sequence: TGTGCCACCAGCAGAAATTACAGGGTCGCGACCATTAACACTGAAGCTTTCTTT. Amino acids: CATSRNYRVATINTEAFF.

In its sample, this clone was seen once. This chain joins TRBV18 and TRBJ1-2; 8 bases agree with TRBD1. With V trimmed by 6 bases and J by 4 bases, 4 bases remained unmatched. The CDR3 loop spans 13 amino acids. Germline V lookup: CDR1 KGHSH, CDR2 LQKENI. The CDR3 bases are TGTGCCAGCTCGACAGGGGTGGCCTATGGCTACACCTTC. Amino acid sequence: CASSTGVAYGYTF.

The rearrangement uses TRBV29-1 and TRBJ1-1, with D uncertain. CDR1 and CDR2 (germline): SQVTM, ANQGSEA. The CDR3 loop spans 12 amino acids. Trimming took 2 bases from V and 1 from J, leaving 5 bases between them. Here the CDR3 DNA reads TGCAGCGTTGAAATCTCGAACACTGAAGCTTTCTTT. Translating it yields CSVEISNTEAFF. Full variable domain (rest looked up from reference TRBV29-1 and TRBJ1-1): SAVISQKPSRDICQRGTSLTIQCQVDSQVTMMFWYRQQPGQSLTLIATANQGSEATYESGFVIDKFPISRPNLTFSTLTVSNMSPEDSSIYLCSVEISNTEAFFGQGTRLTVV.

For this clone: The identical CDR3 is also encoded by other nucleotide sequences in the sample. V is TRBV10-3 and J is TRBJ2-5; D ambiguous. The CDR3 covers 12 residues. Per the germline V gene, CDR1 is ENHRY and CDR2 is SYGVKD. Trimming removed 8 bases from V and 1 base from J, with 8 bases in between. In nucleotides, the CDR3 is TGTGCCATCGGAGAGGTCCAAGAGACCCAGTACTTC. Protein sequence: CAIGEVQETQYF.

V gene TRBV6-5 combines with J gene TRBJ2-4; D not certain. The V gene's germline CDR1 is MNHEY and CDR2 SVGAGI. The germline V and J ends were trimmed by 6 bases and 0 bases, with 12 bases remaining between them. This CDR3 has 15 amino acids. CDR3 DNA: TGTGCCAGCAGATCCCAGCCGGTAGCCAAAAACATTCAGTACTTC. Protein sequence: CASRSQPVAKNIQYF.

As DNA, the CDR3 is TGTGCCACCAGCAGAGATCAGGAAAACATTCAGTACTTC. Translating gives CATSRDQENIQYF. The chain couples TRBV15 to TRBJ2-4; the D is unclear. In germline, CDR1 is LNHNV, CDR2 YYDKDF (reference sequence). CDR3 length equals 13 residues. V was clipped by 0 bases and J by 5 bases, with 5 bases between them.

V is TRBV5-1 and J is TRBJ2-3; 9 positions agree with TRBD1. V lost 1 base, J lost 6 bases, and 3 bases stayed unmatched. Germline loops: CDR1 SGHRS, CDR2 YFSETQ. The CDR3 is 14 amino acids. CDR3 sequence reads: CASSLTGGRDTQYF. The CDR3 bases are TGCGCCAGCAGCTTGACAGGGGGCAGGGATACGCAGTATTTT.

This chain connects TRBV6-1 to TRBJ1-2; D might be TRBD1 (6 bases). CDR3 size: 15 residues. With 0 bases removed from V and 0 bases from J, the gap between germline ends came to 8 bases. Per germline, CDR1 MNHNS and CDR2 SASEGT. The CDR3 DNA follows: TGTGCCAGCAGTGAAGCAGGGGGGCCTAACTATGGCTACACCTTC. Translating it yields CASSEAGGPNYGYTF.

The chain employs TRBV20-1 and TRBJ2-5; D unresolved. The V gene lost 7 bases and the J gene lost 8 bases, with 14 bases spanning the gap. Germline V lookup: CDR1 DFQATT, CDR2 SNEGSKA (reference sequence). CDR3 length equals 11 residues. In DNA, the CDR3 is TGCAGTGGGTCGAGCCCGCGCACCCAGTACTTC. As protein: CSGSSPRTQYF.

The chain combines TRBV13 with TRBJ1-4; possible D gene TRBD1, 5 bases. Trimming shortened V by 5 bases and J by 8 bases, and 15 bases separated the two germline ends. The CDR3 contains 14 residues. CDR1 is PRHDT and CDR2 is FYEKMQ in the germline V gene (reference sequence). In DNA, the CDR3 is TGTGCCAGCAGCCTTCCGGGCAGGGCAGAAAAACTGTTTTTT. Translation: CASSLPGRAEKLFF.

This clone was seen a few times. V usage is TRBV5-4 and J usage is TRBJ1-2, with 9 bases matching TRBD1. Germline V gene lookup returns CDR1 SGHNT and CDR2 YYREEE (reference sequence). CDR3 size: 13 residues. Losses at the gene ends were 4 bases for V and 8 bases for J; bases not matched to a gene: 6. CDR3 amino acids: CASSPRTGDGYTF. DNA of the CDR3: TGTGCCAGCAGCCCCCGGACAGGGGACGGCTACACCTTC.

The CDR3 nucleotides read TGTGCCAGCCGACAGGGAGGTGAGCAGTACTTC. Translating gives CASRQGGEQYF. The chain combines TRBV25-1 with TRBJ2-7; tentative D call: TRBD1 (7 bases). The germline V gene has CDR1 MGHDK and CDR2 SYGVNS. This CDR3 comprises 11 residues. Trimming took 8 bases from V and 7 from J, leaving 12 bases between them.

The CDR3 is CASSLAGLTYNEQFF. In DNA, the CDR3 is TGTGCCAGCAGCTTGGCGGGACTCACCTACAATGAGCAGTTCTTC. The genes are TRBV11-2 and TRBJ2-1; D is possibly TRBD2 (6 bases). The CDR3 totals 15 residues. V was shortened by 3 bases and J by 2 bases, with 11 bases between the two germline ends. CDR1 is SGHAT and CDR2 is FQNNGV in the germline V gene.

The chain is built from TRBV19 and TRBJ1-5; TRBD1 agrees at 9 bases. Losses at the gene ends were 3 bases for V and 6 bases for J; bases not matched to a gene: 9. The CDR3 totals 16 residues. Germline V gene lookup returns CDR1 LNHDA and CDR2 SQIVND (reference sequence). In nucleotides, the CDR3 is TGTGCCAGTAGTATGGGAAGACAGGGGGTGGTTCAGCCCCAGCATTTT. Amino acid sequence: CASSMGRQGVVQPQHF.

The chain combines TRBV2 with TRBJ2-5; D assignment may be TRBD1 or TRBD2 (5 bases each). This CDR3 has 12 amino acids. The V end was cut by 6 bases, the J end by 5 bases, with 10 bases between. Germline V lookup: CDR1 SNHLY, CDR2 FYNNEI. The CDR3 DNA sequence: TGTGCCAGCAGGAGGGGTATGGAGACCCAGTACTTC. It encodes CASRRGMETQYF.

This clone has more than one count but fewer than ten. The genes are TRBV9 and TRBJ1-2; D might be TRBD1 (5 bases). The CDR3 length is 17 residues. Trimming removed 4 bases from V and 4 bases from J, with 23 bases in between. Looked up from germline, CDR1 is SGDLS and CDR2 is YYNGEE. CDR3 residues: CASSIPGPPSNPYGYTF. CDR3 in DNA: TGTGCCAGCAGCATCCCGGGACCTCCTTCCAACCCCTATGGCTACACCTTC. The full variable domain, completed using reference TRBV9 and TRBJ1-2, is DSGVTQTPKHLITATGQRVTLRCSPRSGDLSVYWYQQSLDQGLQFLIQYYNGEERAKGNILERFSAQQFPDLHSELNLSSLELGDSALYFCASSIPGPPSNPYGYTFGSGTRLTVV.

On this clone itself: This may stem from a read error, because a much larger clone lies one nucleotide away. The sample contains more than one DNA sequence encoding this CDR3. The CDR3 DNA reads TGCAGTGCTAGTCCCCCAGGGGGCAATCAGCCCCAGCATTTT. Protein product: CSASPPGGNQPQHF. This chain uses TRBV20-1 with TRBJ1-5; tentative D call: TRBD1 (6 bases). The germline V gene has CDR1 DFQATT and CDR2 SNEGSKA (reference sequence). V was pared by 3 bases and J by 2 bases, with 11 bases between. The CDR3 has 14 residues.